The present T cell receptor beta chain was sequenced within a study of T cells in tumors after PD-1 blockade. The data were produced by immunoSEQ multiplex PCR, yet TCRdb's version contains in-frame clones alone and is incomplete. The sample includes around 13,000 clones, roughly 60% seen only once; the top ten take over 25%. Trimming stripped 3 bases from V and 6 bases from J, with 6 bases between. The CDR3 length is 12 residues. The germline gives CDR1 MNHNS, CDR2 SASEGT. Sequenced material: tumor tissue, taken before anti-PD-1 treatment. This sequence originates from a human donor with cutaneous squamous cell carcinoma. The chain joins TRBV6-1 to TRBJ1-5; D is perhaps TRBD1 (5 bases). This CDR3 reads CASSDQGQPQHF. CDR3 in DNA: TGTGCCAGCAGTGACCAGGGTCAGCCCCAGCATTTT.